The next 32 T cell receptor beta chains were all read from a single sample in a study of CD8+ T cells in alopecia areata. RNA was isolated and reverse transcribed to cDNA, the sequencing template. The protocol was immunoSEQ multiplex PCR, while the TCRdb copy is restricted to in-frame clones and leaves out a portion. The repertoire shows 250,000 or so clones, none seen only once; the top ten take more than 0.95%. Cell sorting was performed on pooled cutaneous lymph node cells with CD4, CD8alpha, NKG2D, NKG2ACE and other markers. The sequencing sample was made of CD4+ T cells sorted from a lymph node. The receptors derive from a C3H/HeJ mouse with alopecia areata. The mouse line has the MHC haplotype H2-k.

In its sample, this clone was seen a few times. Gene names are mouse gene names. With the read ending 3 residues before the CDR3 end, the germline J gene is used to fill in that end. Distinct nucleotide sequences in the sample also encode this CDR3. This chain connects TRBV19 to TRBJ1-6, with D maybe TRBD1 (6 bases). TRBJ1-6 is an ORF for which the function is uncertain. V lost 4 bases to trimming and J lost 4 bases, with 9 bases between them. The CDR3 covers 14 residues. Germline CDR1 reads FNHDT; CDR2 reads SITEND (reference sequence). Here the CDR3 reads CASSPGQYNSPLYF. The sequenced CDR3 bases are TGTGCCAGCAGTCCCGGACAGTATAATTCGCCC.

Of note for this clone: Gene names are mouse gene names. The CDR3 is cut off 4 residues early in the read; its end comes from the germline J gene. The gene calls are TRBV13-3 and TRBJ2-7, with D unresolved. Trimming removed 5 bases at V and 0 bases at J, with 9 bases between. The germline V gene encodes CDR1 NNHDY and CDR2 SYVADS. This CDR3 has 13 residues. The CDR3 here is CASSRHSSYEQYF. The DNA read from the CDR3 is TGTGCCAGCAGCCGACACAGCTCCTAT.

In the case of this clone: Mouse names are used for the genes. The CDR3 end lies 4 residues beyond the end of the read and is filled in from the germline J gene. The genes are TRBV1 and TRBJ2-2, with TRBD1 matching 9 bases. Per germline, CDR1 NSQYPW and CDR2 LRSPGD (reference sequence). The CDR3 contains 17 residues. J gave up 0 bases and V 0 bases, and 2 bases lay outside the gene matches. CDR3 DNA, as far as it was read: TGCACCTGCAGTGCAGAGGGGACAGGGCCAAACACCGGG. Its translation: CTCSAEGTGPNTG. The whole CDR3 protein is CTCSAEGTGPNTGQLYF.

This clone was counted only a few times. Genes and germline come from the mouse. The read ends 4 residues shy of where the CDR3 ends; the end is completed using the germline J gene. The J gene is TRBJ2-3, the V gene TRBV14; 8 positions agree with TRBD2. This CDR3 has 16 residues. V trimming: 5 bases; J trimming: 4 bases; junction bases outside the gene matches: 12. The V gene's germline CDR1 is SGHDT and CDR2 FRDEAV. CDR3 sequence: CASRPGTGAYSETLYF. CDR3 bases read: TGTGCCAGCAGGCCCGGGACTGGTGCCTATTCAGAA.

This clone was seen a handful of times. Genes here carry mouse names. Read coverage stops 4 residues before the CDR3 terminus; the germline J gene supplies the remainder. The rearrangement uses TRBV13-2 and TRBJ1-2; D is uncertain. The germline V and J ends were trimmed by 2 bases and 0 bases, with 8 bases remaining between them. Germline assignment: CDR1 NNHNN and CDR2 SYGAGS (reference sequence). This CDR3 region has 14 residues. The CDR3 loop is CASGDTATNSDYTF. Partial CDR3 DNA: TGTGCCAGCGGTGACACAGCCACAAACTCC.

This clone has just a few counts. Gene names are the mouse ones. The read comes to an end 4 residues before the CDR3 does, leaving the germline J gene to fill in the end. This chain connects TRBV19 to TRBJ2-5, with 7 bases that match TRBD2. Germline CDR1 and CDR2: FNHDT and SITEND (reference sequence). Trimming cost V 5 bases and J 0 bases; bases outside gene matches: 3. This CDR3 contains 14 residues. The DNA read from the CDR3 is TGTGCCAGCAGAGACTGGGTTAACCAAGAC. Its translation: CASRDWVNQD. The whole CDR3 sequence is CASRDWVNQDTQYF.

Notes on this clone: Gene names are mouse gene names. The read gets to within 3 residues of the CDR3 end, and the germline J gene fills in the rest. The chain combines TRBV19 with TRBJ1-6; TRBD1 might be the D (6 bases). TRBJ1-6 is labeled an ORF, and its function is uncertain. The CDR3 has 16 amino acids. CDR1 FNHDT and CDR2 SITEND come from the germline V gene (reference sequence). Trimming removed 5 bases at V and 0 bases at J, with 12 bases between. The part of the CDR3 DNA that was read is TGTGCCAGCAGACCGGACAGAAATTCCTATAATTCGCCC. Translated: CASRPDRNSYNSP. Given in full, the CDR3 is CASRPDRNSYNSPLYF.

In regard to this clone: Here the gene names and germline are mouse. The CDR3 here is CASSKGWGEDTQYF. CDR3 DNA, as far as it was read: TGTGCTAGCAGTAAGGGCTGGGGGGAAGAC. The chain is built from TRBV17 and TRBJ2-5; TRBD2 agrees at 8 bases. The sequenced fragment ends 4 residues before the CDR3 boundary, so the rest is inferred from the germline J gene. Germline CDR1 and CDR2: MNHDT and YYDKIL. The CDR3 totals 14 residues.

This clone has more than one count but fewer than ten. Gene names are mouse gene names. The sequenced fragment ends 4 residues before the CDR3 boundary, so the rest is inferred from the germline J gene. The V call is TRBV13-3, the J call TRBJ2-1, with TRBD1 identical over 7 bases. The germline CDR1 and CDR2 sequences are NNHDY and SYVADS. The CDR3 is made up of 15 amino acids. CDR3 bases read: TGTGCCAGCAGTGATGGCAGGGGGAGGTTGGCT. Translation gives CASSDGRGRLA. The whole CDR3 reads CASSDGRGRLAEQFF.

A remark on this clone: Mouse gene names and germline throughout. The read is 4 residues too short to cover the CDR3 end, so that end is filled in from the germline J gene. This sample includes further DNA sequences coding for the same CDR3. V usage is TRBV13-3 and J usage is TRBJ2-5; D gene ambiguous. V shed 0 bases and J shed 0 bases, with 5 bases lying between them. Germline V gene data show CDR1 as NNHDY and CDR2 as SYVADS. CDR3 size: 14 residues. The DNA read from the CDR3 is TGTGCCAGCAGTGATGAGGGTAACCAAGAC. Translating gives CASSDEGNQD. In full, the CDR3 is CASSDEGNQDTQYF.

This clone was detected only a few times. Gene names are the mouse ones. The read is 4 residues too short to cover the CDR3 end, so that end is filled in from the germline J gene. The chain combines TRBV13-2 with TRBJ2-4; 7 nucleotides line up with TRBD1. CDR1 and CDR2 from the germline V gene are NNHNN and SYGAGS (reference sequence). This CDR3 contains 13 residues. CDR3 bases read: TGTGCCAGCGGTGAGACCAGGGGGAAC. As protein: CASGETRGN. In full, the CDR3 is CASGETRGNTLYF.

About this clone itself: The gene symbols are mouse symbols. The CDR3 loop is CASSVQGAEVFF. CDR3 DNA (partial): TGTGCCAGCAGTGTACAGGGGGCA. This sequence joins TRBV19 and TRBJ1-1; 8 bases match TRBD1. The read ends 4 residues before the CDR3 terminus; that terminus is restored from the germline J gene. This CDR3 is 12 amino acids long. Germline loops: CDR1 FNHDT, CDR2 SITEND (reference sequence).

This clone was recorded a few times. Gene names follow the mouse nomenclature. The sequence runs out 3 residues before the end of the CDR3; the remainder is reconstructed from the germline J gene. V is TRBV5 and J is TRBJ1-6; 8 bases fit TRBD1. TRBJ1-6 is an ORF, with its function uncertain. V dropped 0 bases and J dropped 8; count of bases not matched to a gene: 6. Germline CDR1 is LGHNA and CDR2 is YNLKQL (reference sequence). The CDR3 length is 16 residues. The sequenced CDR3 bases are TGTGCCAGCAGCCAAGATGGGGGGACAGGATATTCGCCC. This sequence encodes CASSQDGGTGYSP. The CDR3 in its entirety is CASSQDGGTGYSPLYF.

The table lists this clone with a few counts. Gene names are mouse gene names. The DNA ends 4 residues before the CDR3 does, and the rest of the CDR3 is filled in from the germline J gene. Within the sample, other DNA sequences also encode this same CDR3. V usage is TRBV13-3 and J usage is TRBJ2-2, with a weak D call TRBD1 (6 bases). Germline CDR1 NNHDY, CDR2 SYVADS. The ends were cut back, 5 bases at V and 5 bases at J, with 10 bases in the middle. CDR3 length: 13 residues. CDR3 amino acids: CASRDRGTGQLYF. CDR3 DNA (partial): TGTGCCAGCAGGGACAGAGGGACCGGG.

A word on this clone: The genes and germline here are from mouse. Read data end 4 residues before the CDR3 end; the end is taken from the germline J gene. The same CDR3 can be traced to other DNA sequences in this sample. The J gene is TRBJ2-4, the V gene TRBV1, with D possibly matching TRBD1 (5 bases). CDR3 size: 14 residues. Germline V gene data show CDR1 as NSQYPW and CDR2 as LRSPGD (reference sequence). The chain's CDR3 is CTCSADPGKNTLYF. The part of the CDR3 DNA that was read is TGCACCTGCAGTGCAGACCCAGGGAAAAAC.

Concerning this clone itself: The listed genes are named as in mouse. The CDR3 loop is CAWSQDNQDTQYF. The sequenced CDR3 bases are TGTGCCTGGAGTCAGGATAACCAAGAC. The chain uses TRBV31 and TRBJ2-5; D gene uncertain. The read gets to within 4 residues of the CDR3 end, and the germline J gene fills in the rest. Germline V gene sequence: CDR1 GKSSPN, CDR2 SITVG. The CDR3 is 13 residues long. Deletions cut 1 base from V and 0 bases from J, with 5 bases between.

This clone was observed a handful of times. Germline and genes: mouse. With the read ending 4 residues before the CDR3 end, the germline J gene is used to fill in that end. The rearrangement links TRBV5 to TRBJ2-7; D may be TRBD1 (6 bases). Germline V gives CDR1 LGHNA, CDR2 YNLKQL (reference sequence). The CDR3 has 12 amino acids. The CDR3 DNA, read in part, is TGTGCCAGCAGCCAACGGACAGAT. Protein sequence: CASSQRTD. The full CDR3 protein reads CASSQRTDEQYF.

This clone was seen a few times. Mouse gene names and germline throughout. The CDR3 extends 4 residues past the end of the read, so its final part is completed from the germline J gene. V gene TRBV13-1 combines with J gene TRBJ2-7, with 8 bases aligning to TRBD1. CDR3 size: 13 residues. The germline gives CDR1 NSHNY, CDR2 SYGAGN. CDR3 amino acids: CASSGTGLDEQYF. CDR3 DNA (partial): TGTGCCAGCAGTGGGACAGGGTTGGAT.

Of note for this clone: Mouse gene names apply. The read stops 3 residues short of the end of the CDR3; the missing end is completed from the germline J gene. This sample includes further DNA sequences coding for the same CDR3. The chain carries TRBV13-1 and TRBJ1-6, with D hard to call. TRBJ1-6 falls under the ORF class, with uncertain function. The CDR3 is made up of 16 amino acids. Trimming removed 0 bases at V and 0 bases at J, with 7 bases between. Germline V gives CDR1 NSHNY, CDR2 SYGAGN. This CDR3 reads CASSDDRSSYNSPLYF. Incomplete CDR3 DNA: TGTGCCAGCAGTGATGACAGATCTTCCTATAATTCGCCC.

This clone was seen only a few times. The genes and germline here are from mouse. The read terminates 4 residues ahead of where the CDR3 ends, so the germline J gene completes it. The genes are TRBV1 and TRBJ1-2, with D perhaps matching TRBD1 (5 bases). There are 15 residues in the CDR3. Germline V gives CDR1 NSQYPW, CDR2 LRSPGD (reference sequence). The CDR3 sequence is CTCSGRGTGGDDYTF. Incomplete CDR3 DNA: TGCACCTGCAGTGGGAGAGGGACTGGGGGGGAC.

On this clone itself: Gene names follow the mouse nomenclature. The read comes to an end 4 residues before the CDR3 does, leaving the germline J gene to fill in the end. This chain links TRBV13-1 with TRBJ2-2; D is undetermined. Germline CDR1 is NSHNY and CDR2 is SYGAGN. Deletions cut 5 bases from V and 4 bases from J, with 9 bases between. The CDR3 totals 13 residues. The sequenced CDR3 bases are TGTGCCAGCAGGCCGACATTCACCGGG. Its protein is CASRPTFTG. The entire CDR3 sequence reads CASRPTFTGQLYF.

This clone was seen more than once but under ten times. These gene names are mouse names. The read halts 4 residues ahead of the CDR3 end, with the missing end drawn from the germline J gene. The chain combines TRBV13-3 with TRBJ2-1, with 9 bases aligning to TRBD2. V lost 7 bases to trimming and J lost 4 bases; unmatched junction nucleotides: 3. Germline V gives CDR1 NNHDY, CDR2 SYVADS. The CDR3 totals 13 residues. The CDR3 sequence is CASLGGSYAEQFF. The sequenced part of the CDR3 DNA is TGTGCCAGCCTGGGGGGGAGTTATGCT.

Notes on this clone: Mouse germline and gene names are used. The read stops 3 residues short of the end of the CDR3; the missing end is completed from the germline J gene. The sample contains more than one DNA sequence encoding this CDR3. This chain connects TRBV13-2 to TRBJ1-6; D uncertain. TRBJ1-6 is identified as an open reading frame with a role that is uncertain. This CDR3 is 15 amino acids long. Germline V CDR1 and CDR2: NNHNN, SYGAGS (reference sequence). The V end lost 0 bases, the J end lost 4 bases, and 8 bases lay between the germline ends. The CDR3 region is CASGDATEYNSPLYF. CDR3 DNA (partial): TGTGCCAGCGGTGATGCTACAGAATATAATTCGCCC.

This clone was seen a few times. The gene symbols are mouse symbols. The read halts 4 residues ahead of the CDR3 end, with the missing end drawn from the germline J gene. This chain connects TRBV13-2 to TRBJ2-1, with TRBD2 identical over 12 bases. The length of the CDR3 is 16 residues. The V and J ends lost 1 base and 6 bases, in that order; junction bases with no gene match: 5. Germline V lookup: CDR1 NNHNN, CDR2 SYGAGS (reference sequence). The covered CDR3 bases are TGTGCCAGCGGTGATCCCGGGACTGGGGGGTTTGCT. Residues: CASGDPGTGGFA. The full CDR3 reads CASGDPGTGGFAEQFF.

Concerning this clone: Gene names are mouse gene names. The read halts 4 residues ahead of the CDR3 end, with the missing end drawn from the germline J gene. Additional DNA sequences in this sample encode the identical CDR3. The chain recombines TRBV5 with TRBJ2-5; a possible D gene is TRBD1 (6 bases). Germline CDR1 is LGHNA and CDR2 is YNLKQL (reference sequence). The CDR3 loop spans 14 amino acids. Incomplete CDR3 DNA: TGTGCCAGCAGCCAAGACAGGGGAGGGGAC. Encoded protein: CASSQDRGGD. The full CDR3 reads CASSQDRGGDTQYF.

Concerning this clone itself: Any gene name here is a mouse gene name. The missing CDR3 end, 3 residues past where the read stops, is filled in from the germline J gene. The chain has TRBV19 and TRBJ1-6; D is possibly TRBD1 (6 bases). TRBJ1-6 is designated an ORF whose function remains uncertain. The CDR3 contains 14 residues. Trimming took off 5 bases at V and 4 bases at J, with 10 bases between the two ends. From germline, CDR1 is FNHDT and CDR2 SITEND (reference sequence). The CDR3 is CASRRDKYNSPLYF. CDR3 DNA, as far as it was read: TGTGCCAGCAGAAGGGACAAATATAATTCGCCC.

This clone was seen only a few times. Germline and genes here are mouse. The CDR3 loop is CASSLIQKPSAETLYF. The covered CDR3 bases are TGTGCTAGCAGTTTAATACAGAAACCTAGTGCAGAA. This chain connects TRBV29 to TRBJ2-3; no clear D. The missing CDR3 end, 4 residues past where the read stops, is filled in from the germline J gene. Per germline, CDR1 MSHET and CDR2 SYDVDS. CDR3 length equals 16 residues. Deletions cut 2 bases from V and 0 bases from J, with 12 bases between.

To note about this clone: The genes and germline here are from mouse. The read gets to within 4 residues of the CDR3 end, and the germline J gene fills in the rest. The chain has TRBV5 and TRBJ2-7; tentative D call: TRBD1 (6 bases). The V and J ends lost 5 bases and 0 bases respectively, with 11 bases between them. In germline, CDR1 is LGHNA, CDR2 YNLKQL (reference sequence). CDR3 size: 14 residues. This CDR3 is CASSNRDISYEQYF. Partial CDR3 DNA: TGTGCCAGCAGCAACCGGGACATCTCCTAT.

In its sample, this clone was seen a few times. Gene names are the mouse ones. The CDR3 is CASGDAAGGSEQFF. The sequenced CDR3 bases are TGTGCCAGCGGTGATGCGGCAGGGGGCTCT. This chain connects TRBV13-2 to TRBJ2-1, with 8 bases lining up with TRBD1. The read ends 4 residues early relative to the CDR3; the germline J gene fills the gap. The CDR3 is made up of 14 amino acids. CDR1 is NNHNN and CDR2 is SYGAGS in the germline V gene (reference sequence).

As for this clone: The genes are named according to mouse. The read terminates 3 residues ahead of where the CDR3 ends, so the germline J gene completes it. This specimen includes other DNA sequences encoding the same CDR3. The rearrangement links TRBV5 to TRBJ1-6; 7 positions agree with TRBD1. TRBJ1-6 is classed as an ORF, of uncertain function. Trimming took 4 bases from V and 5 from J; bases not matched to a gene: 2. The CDR3 spans 14 residues. Germline loops: CDR1 LGHNA, CDR2 YNLKQL (reference sequence). The CDR3 bases that were read are TGTGCCAGCAGCCCGGGACAGAATAATTCGCCC. Translated, it gives CASSPGQNNSP. The whole CDR3 sequence reads CASSPGQNNSPLYF.

This clone was seen only a few times. Germline and genes here are mouse. The read stops 4 residues short of the end of the CDR3; the missing end is completed from the germline J gene. The chain joins TRBV1 to TRBJ2-5; 8 nucleotides match TRBD1. CDR1 and CDR2 (germline): NSQYPW, LRSPGD (reference sequence). The CDR3 totals 13 residues. This chain's CDR3 is CTCSVDRDDTQYF. The sequenced CDR3 bases are TGCACCTGCAGTGTGGACAGGGATGAC.

In its sample, this clone was seen a few times. Mouse gene names apply. With the read ending 4 residues before the CDR3 end, the germline J gene is used to fill in that end. The gene calls are TRBV13-3 and TRBJ2-7, with a possible D match to TRBD1 (6 bases). This CDR3 contains 13 residues. Germline V lookup: CDR1 NNHDY, CDR2 SYVADS. CDR3 sequence: CASRGRGGDEQYF. The DNA read from the CDR3 is TGTGCCAGCAGAGGCAGGGGAGGCGAT.